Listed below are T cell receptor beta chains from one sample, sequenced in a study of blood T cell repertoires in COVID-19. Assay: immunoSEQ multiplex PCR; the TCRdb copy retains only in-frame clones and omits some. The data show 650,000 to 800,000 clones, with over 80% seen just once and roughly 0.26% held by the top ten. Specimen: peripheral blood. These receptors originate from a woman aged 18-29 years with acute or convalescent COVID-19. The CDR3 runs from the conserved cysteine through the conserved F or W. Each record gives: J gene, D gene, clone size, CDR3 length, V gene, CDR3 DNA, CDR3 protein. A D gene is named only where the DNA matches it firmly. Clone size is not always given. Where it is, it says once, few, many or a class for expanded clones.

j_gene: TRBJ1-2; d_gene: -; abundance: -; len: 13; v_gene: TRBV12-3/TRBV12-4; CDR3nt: TGTGCCAGCAGTTGGACAGAGAACTATGGCTACACCTTC; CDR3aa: CASSWTENYGYTF
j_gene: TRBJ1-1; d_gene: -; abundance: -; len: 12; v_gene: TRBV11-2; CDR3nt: TGTGCCAGCAGCCTCGACGGAGATGAAGCTTTCTTT; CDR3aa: CASSLDGDEAFF
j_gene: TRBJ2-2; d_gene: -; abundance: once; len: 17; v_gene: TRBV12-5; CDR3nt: TGTGCTAGTGGTTTGGTACGGGGGTTGGGGAACACCGGGGAGCTGTTTTTT; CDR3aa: CASGLVRGLGNTGELFF
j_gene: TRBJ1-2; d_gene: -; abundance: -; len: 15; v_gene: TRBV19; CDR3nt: TGTGCCAGTAGTATAGATTTGGGACTGAACTATGGCTACACCTTC; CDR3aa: CASSIDLGLNYGYTF
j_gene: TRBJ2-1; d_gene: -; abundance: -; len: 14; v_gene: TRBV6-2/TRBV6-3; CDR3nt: TGTGCCAGCAGTTGGCAGCGGCTTTACAATGAGCAGTTCTTC; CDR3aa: CASSWQRLYNEQFF
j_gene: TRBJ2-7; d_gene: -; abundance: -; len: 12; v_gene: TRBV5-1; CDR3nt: TGCGCCAGCCGGGGTGGCTCCTACGAGCAGTACTTC; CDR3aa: CASRGGSYEQYF
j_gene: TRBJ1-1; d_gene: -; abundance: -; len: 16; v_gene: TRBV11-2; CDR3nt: TGTGCCAGCAGCTTATCCCCGGGAGAATGGGTTACTGAAGCTTTCTTT; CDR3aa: CASSLSPGEWVTEAFF
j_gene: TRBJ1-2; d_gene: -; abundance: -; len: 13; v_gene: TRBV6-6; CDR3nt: TGTGCCAGCAGTTATGAGGCCCTTTATGGCTACACCTTC; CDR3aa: CASSYEALYGYTF
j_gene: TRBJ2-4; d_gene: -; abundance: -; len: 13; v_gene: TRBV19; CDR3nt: TGTGCCAGACTCGTGGTAGCCAAAAACATTCAGTACTTC; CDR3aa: CARLVVAKNIQYF
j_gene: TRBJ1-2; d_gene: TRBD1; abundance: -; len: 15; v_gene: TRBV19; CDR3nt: TGTGCCAGTAGTATATCGGACAGGGGTAACTATGGCTACACCTTC; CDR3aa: CASSISDRGNYGYTF
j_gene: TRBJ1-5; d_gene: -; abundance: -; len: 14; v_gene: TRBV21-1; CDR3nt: TGTGCCAGCAGCAAATGGGACAGGGATCAGCCCCAGCATTTT; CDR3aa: CASSKWDRDQPQHF
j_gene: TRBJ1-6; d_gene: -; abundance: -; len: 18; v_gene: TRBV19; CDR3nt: TGTGCCAGTAGTACACGAAGATCGGAGCCTAGCGATAATTCACCCCTCCACTTT; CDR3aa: CASSTRRSEPSDNSPLHF
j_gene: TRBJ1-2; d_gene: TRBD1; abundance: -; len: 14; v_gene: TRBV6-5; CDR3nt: TGTGCCAGCAGTCCGACAGGGTCGGGGTATGGCTACACCTTC; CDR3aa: CASSPTGSGYGYTF
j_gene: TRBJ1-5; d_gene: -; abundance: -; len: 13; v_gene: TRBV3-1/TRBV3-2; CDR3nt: TGTGCCAGCAGCCACGAGGGAAATCAGCCCCAGCATTTT; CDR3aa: CASSHEGNQPQHF
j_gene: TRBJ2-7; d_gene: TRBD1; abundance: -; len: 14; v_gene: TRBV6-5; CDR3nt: TGTGCCAGCAGTTACAGGGACAGGGGTTACGAGCAGTACTTC; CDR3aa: CASSYRDRGYEQYF
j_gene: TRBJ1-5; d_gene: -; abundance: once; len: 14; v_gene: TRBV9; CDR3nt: TGTGCCAGCAGCGTCGGCGGTGTGCATCAGCCCCAGCATTTT; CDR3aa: CASSVGGVHQPQHF
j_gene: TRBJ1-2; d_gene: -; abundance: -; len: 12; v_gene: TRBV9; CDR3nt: TGTGCCAGCAGCGTAGGGGGAGAGGGCTACACCTTC; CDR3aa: CASSVGGEGYTF
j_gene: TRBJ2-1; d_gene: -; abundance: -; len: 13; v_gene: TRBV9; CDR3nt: TGTGCCAGCAGCGTAACAGGGTTCAATGAGCAGTTCTTC; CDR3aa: CASSVTGFNEQFF
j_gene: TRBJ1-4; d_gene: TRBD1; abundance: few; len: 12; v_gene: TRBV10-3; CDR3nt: TGTGCCATCAGTGCCGACAGGGGACAACTGTTTTTT; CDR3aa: CAISADRGQLFF
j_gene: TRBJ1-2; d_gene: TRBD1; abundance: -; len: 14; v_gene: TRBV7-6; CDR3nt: TGTGCCAGCAGCCCAGGGGGCGGTAGCTATGGCTACACCTTC; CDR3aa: CASSPGGGSYGYTF
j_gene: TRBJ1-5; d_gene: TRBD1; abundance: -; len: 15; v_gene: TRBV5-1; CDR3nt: TGCGCCAGCAGCTTGGGTCAGGGGGGAATCGAGCCCCAGCATTTT; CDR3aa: CASSLGQGGIEPQHF
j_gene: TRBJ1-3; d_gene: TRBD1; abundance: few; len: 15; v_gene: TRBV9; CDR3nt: TGTGCCAGCAGCCCAGGGGGGTTCTCTGGAAACACCATATATTTT; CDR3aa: CASSPGGFSGNTIYF
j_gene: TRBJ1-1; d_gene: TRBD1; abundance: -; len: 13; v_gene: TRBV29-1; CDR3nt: TGCAGCATTAGGACAGGGACTTACACTGAAGCTTTCTTT; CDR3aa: CSIRTGTYTEAFF
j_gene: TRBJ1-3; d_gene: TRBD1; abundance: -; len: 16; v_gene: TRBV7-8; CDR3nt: TGTGCCAGCAGCCCCCGTGGACAGGACTCTGGAAACACCATATATTTT; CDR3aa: CASSPRGQDSGNTIYF
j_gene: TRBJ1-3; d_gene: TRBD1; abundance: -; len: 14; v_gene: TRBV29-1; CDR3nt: TGCAGCGTAAGACAGGGTTCGTCCGGAAACACCATATATTTT; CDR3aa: CSVRQGSSGNTIYF
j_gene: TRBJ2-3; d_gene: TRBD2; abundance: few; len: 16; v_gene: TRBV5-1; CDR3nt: TGCGCCAGCAGCTTGGGGGCTAGCGGAGCTACAGATACGCAGTATTTT; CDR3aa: CASSLGASGATDTQYF
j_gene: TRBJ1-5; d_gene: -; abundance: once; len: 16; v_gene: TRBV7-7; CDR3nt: TGTGCCAGCAGCAATAGGACAACGGTAAGCAATCAGCCCCAGCATTTT; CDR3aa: CASSNRTTVSNQPQHF
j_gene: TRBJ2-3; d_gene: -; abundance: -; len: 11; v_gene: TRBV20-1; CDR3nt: TGCAGTGCTAGAGATTCCAATACGCAGTATTTT; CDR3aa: CSARDSNTQYF